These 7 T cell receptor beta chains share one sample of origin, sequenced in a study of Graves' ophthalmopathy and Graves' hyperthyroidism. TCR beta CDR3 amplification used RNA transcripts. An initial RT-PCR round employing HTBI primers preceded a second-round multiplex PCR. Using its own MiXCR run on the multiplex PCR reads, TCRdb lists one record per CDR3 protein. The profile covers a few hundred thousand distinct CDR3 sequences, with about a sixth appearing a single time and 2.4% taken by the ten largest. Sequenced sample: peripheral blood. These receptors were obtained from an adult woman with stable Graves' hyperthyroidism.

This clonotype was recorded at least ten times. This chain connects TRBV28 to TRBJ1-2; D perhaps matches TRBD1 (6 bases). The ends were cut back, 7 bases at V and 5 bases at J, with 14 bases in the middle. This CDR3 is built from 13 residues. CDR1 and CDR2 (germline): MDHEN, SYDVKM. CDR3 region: CASIDDRPYGYTF. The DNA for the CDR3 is TGTGCCAGCATTGATGACAGGCCATATGGCTACACCTTC.

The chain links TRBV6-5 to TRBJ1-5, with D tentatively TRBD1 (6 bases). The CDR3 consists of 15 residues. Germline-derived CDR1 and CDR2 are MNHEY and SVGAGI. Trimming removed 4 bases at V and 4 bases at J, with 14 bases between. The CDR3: CASSSPGELNQPQHF. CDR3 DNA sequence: TGTGCCAGCAGTTCGCCAGGGGAACTGAATCAGCCCCAGCATTTT.

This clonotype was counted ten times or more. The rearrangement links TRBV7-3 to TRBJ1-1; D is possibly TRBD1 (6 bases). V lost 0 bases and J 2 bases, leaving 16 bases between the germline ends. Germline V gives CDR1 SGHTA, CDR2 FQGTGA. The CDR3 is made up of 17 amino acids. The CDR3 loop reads CASSLTPQGRANTEAFF. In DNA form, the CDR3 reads TGTGCCAGCAGCTTAACCCCACAGGGAAGGGCCAACACTGAAGCTTTCTTT.

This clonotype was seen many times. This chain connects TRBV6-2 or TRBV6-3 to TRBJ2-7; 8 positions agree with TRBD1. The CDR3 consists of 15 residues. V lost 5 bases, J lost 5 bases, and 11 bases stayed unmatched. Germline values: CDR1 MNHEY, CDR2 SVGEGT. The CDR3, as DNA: TGTGCCAGCAGTGACGCACAGGGGGGACGGGACGAGCAGTACTTC. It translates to CASSDAQGGRDEQYF.

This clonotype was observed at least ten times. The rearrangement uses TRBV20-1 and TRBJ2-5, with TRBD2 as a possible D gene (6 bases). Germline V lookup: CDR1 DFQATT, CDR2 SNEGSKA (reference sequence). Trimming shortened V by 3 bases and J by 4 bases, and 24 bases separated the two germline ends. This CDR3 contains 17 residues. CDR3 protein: CSASPRGGERGRETQYF. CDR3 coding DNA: TGCAGTGCTAGCCCTCGAGGCGGGGAGAGAGGGAGAGAGACCCAGTACTTC.

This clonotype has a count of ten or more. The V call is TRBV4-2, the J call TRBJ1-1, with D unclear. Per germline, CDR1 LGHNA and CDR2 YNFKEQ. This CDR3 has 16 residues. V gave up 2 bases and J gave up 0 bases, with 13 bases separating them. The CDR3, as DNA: TGTGCCAGCAGCCAAAATCCAAGAGTCATGAACACTGAAGCTTTCTTT. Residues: CASSQNPRVMNTEAFF.

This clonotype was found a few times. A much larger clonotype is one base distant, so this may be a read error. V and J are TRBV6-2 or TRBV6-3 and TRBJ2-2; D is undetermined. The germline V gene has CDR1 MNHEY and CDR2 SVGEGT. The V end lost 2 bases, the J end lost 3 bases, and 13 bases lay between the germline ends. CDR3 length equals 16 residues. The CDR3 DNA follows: TGTGCCAGCAGTTACCCGCCAGACACGGACACCGGGGAGCTGTTTTTT. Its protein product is CASSYPPDTDTGELFF.